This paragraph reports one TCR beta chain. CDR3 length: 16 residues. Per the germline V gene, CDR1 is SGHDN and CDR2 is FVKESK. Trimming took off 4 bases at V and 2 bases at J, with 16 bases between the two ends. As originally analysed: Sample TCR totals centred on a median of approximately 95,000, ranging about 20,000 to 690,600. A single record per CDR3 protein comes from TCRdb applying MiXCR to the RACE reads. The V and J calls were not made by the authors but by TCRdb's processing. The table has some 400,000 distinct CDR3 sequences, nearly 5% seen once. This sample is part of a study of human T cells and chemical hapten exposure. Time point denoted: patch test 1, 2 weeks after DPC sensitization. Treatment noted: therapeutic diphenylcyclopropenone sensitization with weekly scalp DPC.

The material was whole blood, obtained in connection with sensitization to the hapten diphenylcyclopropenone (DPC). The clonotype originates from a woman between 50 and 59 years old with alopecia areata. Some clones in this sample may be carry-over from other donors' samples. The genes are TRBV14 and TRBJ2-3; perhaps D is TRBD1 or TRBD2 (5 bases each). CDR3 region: CASSLTIRGDTDTQYF. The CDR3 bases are TGTGCCAGCAGCCTCACCATTCGGGGCGACACAGATACGCAGTATTTT.